This T cell receptor (beta chain) derives from a study of blood T cells in healthy people across ages. Combining a sample-barcoded 5' primer with a J-beta primer mix, a second PCR ran for roughly 7 to 11 cycles. TCRdb re-called the 5' RACE reads through MiXCR, storing one row per CDR3 protein. The profile shows under 2,000,000 distinct CDR3 sequences, just under 50% of them singletons. Whole-study findings and limits: No one knew whether donors had CMV, which possibly confounded expanded clonotype changes.

On this clonotype itself: Its specificity is unknown.

V was clipped by 2 bases and J by 2 bases, with 10 bases between them. This CDR3 is 14 amino acids long. Per the germline V gene, CDR1 is SGDLS and CDR2 is YYNGEE. Sequencing was performed on blood. The clonotype originates from a woman between 35 and 50 years old in good health. The chain links TRBV9 to TRBJ1-2; D ambiguous. The CDR3 nucleotides are TGTGCCAGCAGCGTGGACGGATCAAACTATGGCTACACCTTC. This encodes CASSVDGSNYGYTF.